This T cell receptor (beta chain) is drawn from a study of cytomegalovirus exposure and HLA in healthy donors. V lost 5 bases and J lost 7; bases outside the gene matches: 9. The germline gives CDR1 SGHRS, CDR2 YFSETQ. The CDR3 runs to 15 residues. Concerning this clone itself: What it binds is not known.

General study points: In a later analysis, DRB1 alleles had the most associated TCRs; HLA-C alleles the fewest. As a later analysis revealed, most CMV-associated TCR beta chains appeared HLA-restricted. In a later analysis, TCR beta V- and J-gene trimming was associated with a missense DCLRE1C variant.

This PCR relied on a set of 60 Vbeta primers and 13 Jbeta primers. TCRdb keeps only in-frame clones here, not all; method: immunoSEQ multiplex PCR. The sample records 150,000 to 180,000 clones, approximately 74% being singletons. This clonotype was obtained from a man younger than 35 in good health and CMV-seronegative. Sequencing was done on a sample of PBMCs. V and J are TRBV5-1 and TRBJ1-6; TRBD1 agrees at 7 bases. The CDR3 spells CASRPRTGLNSPLHF. The CDR3 DNA reads TGCGCCAGCAGACCGAGGACAGGCTTAAATTCACCCCTCCACTTT.